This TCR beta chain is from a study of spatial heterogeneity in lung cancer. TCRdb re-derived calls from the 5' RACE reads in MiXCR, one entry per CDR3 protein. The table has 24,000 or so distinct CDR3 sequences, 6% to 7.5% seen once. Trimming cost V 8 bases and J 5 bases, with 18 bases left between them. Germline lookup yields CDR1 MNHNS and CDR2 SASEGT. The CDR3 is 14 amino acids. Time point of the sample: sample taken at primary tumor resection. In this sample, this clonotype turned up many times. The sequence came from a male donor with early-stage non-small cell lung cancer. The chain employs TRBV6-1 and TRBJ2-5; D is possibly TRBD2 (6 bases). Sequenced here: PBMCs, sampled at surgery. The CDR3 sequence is CASGRGPGRETQYF. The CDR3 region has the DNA TGTGCCAGCGGCCGTGGCCCAGGGAGGGAGACCCAGTACTTC.